Below are 20 T cell receptor beta chains sequenced from a single sample in a study of blood T cell repertoires in COVID-19. The data were produced by immunoSEQ multiplex PCR, yet TCRdb's version contains in-frame clones alone and is incomplete. The table includes about 200,000 clones, about nine tenths detected once. Input material: peripheral blood. These receptors were collected from a man in his forties or fifties with acute or convalescent COVID-19.

The chain recombines TRBV19 with TRBJ1-1; no definite D call. Germline V gene lookup returns CDR1 LNHDA and CDR2 SQIVND (reference sequence). Trimming removed 6 bases from V and 1 base from J, with 9 bases in between. This CDR3 is 13 amino acids long. The CDR3 reads CASRYFQNTEAFF. The CDR3 coding sequence is TGTGCCAGTAGATACTTCCAGAACACTGAAGCTTTCTTT.

The chain couples TRBV12-3 or TRBV12-4 to TRBJ1-2; D is uncertain. V lost 1 base and J 4 bases, leaving 7 bases between the germline ends. This CDR3 is built from 13 residues. CDR3 nucleotide sequence: TGTGCCAGCAGTTTAGAAGAGTCCTATGGCTACACCTTC. The encoded protein is CASSLEESYGYTF.

The chain recombines TRBV2 with TRBJ1-2, with D possibly TRBD1 on 5 matching bases. Germline CDR1 and CDR2: SNHLY and FYNNEI. The CDR3 totals 13 residues. V lost 10 bases and J lost 4, with 16 bases in between. CDR3: CATAGSPSYGYTF. The CDR3, as DNA: TGTGCCACAGCAGGGTCCCCAAGCTATGGCTACACCTTC.

The chain is built from TRBV2 and TRBJ2-3; TRBD1 agrees at 7 bases. From germline, CDR1 is SNHLY and CDR2 FYNNEI. The CDR3 covers 16 residues. V lost 6 bases and J lost 4; bases outside the gene matches: 13. CDR3 amino acids: CASRDVGQWSPDTQYF. Here the CDR3 DNA reads TGTGCCAGCAGGGATGTGGGACAGTGGAGCCCAGATACGCAGTATTTT.

J is TRBJ1-3 and V is TRBV4-1, with D unclear. With 0 bases removed from V and 0 bases from J, the gap between germline ends came to 9 bases. The CDR3 loop spans 16 amino acids. Germline CDR1 and CDR2: MGHRA and YSYEKL. For the CDR3, the DNA is TGCGCCAGCAGCCAAGAGCGCAGACTCTCTGGAAACACCATATATTTT. This sequence encodes CASSQERRLSGNTIYF.

The rearrangement joins TRBV2 to TRBJ1-2, with 7 positions matching TRBD1. The CDR3 is made up of 13 amino acids. In germline, CDR1 is SNHLY, CDR2 FYNNEI. Trimming cost V 10 bases and J 8 bases; bases outside gene matches: 13. CDR3 residues: CATKAPGTEGYTF. DNA for the CDR3: TGTGCCACCAAGGCGCCAGGGACAGAGGGCTACACCTTC.

V gene TRBV16 combines with J gene TRBJ1-6; 8 bases match TRBD1. With 0 bases clipped from V and 7 bases from J, the junction kept 2 bases outside the gene matches. The CDR3 is 15 residues long. Germline CDR1 reads KGHSY; CDR2 reads FQNENV. The CDR3 here is CASSQSDRENSPLHF. CDR3 nucleotides: TGTGCCAGCAGCCAATCGGACAGGGAAAATTCACCCCTCCACTTT.

The sample holds one count of this clone. Additional DNA sequences in this sample encode the identical CDR3. This sequence joins TRBV5-1 and TRBJ1-2; 7 bases are a match to TRBD1. Germline V CDR1 and CDR2: SGHRS, YFSETQ. The CDR3 has 13 residues. V gave up 4 bases and J gave up 2 bases; unmatched junction bases: 2. The CDR3 bases are TGCGCCAGCAGCCCGGACAGGAACTATGGCTACACCTTC. As protein: CASSPDRNYGYTF.

This chain joins TRBV5-1 and TRBJ2-3; perhaps TRBD1 as D (6 bases). CDR1 SGHRS and CDR2 YFSETQ come from the germline V gene. V lost 5 bases and J 2 bases, leaving 9 bases between the germline ends. The CDR3 is made up of 13 amino acids. The CDR3 reads CASRGDNTDTQYF. The CDR3, as DNA: TGCGCCAGCAGGGGGGACAACACAGATACGCAGTATTTT.

V gene TRBV6-2 or TRBV6-3 combines with J gene TRBJ1-2, with TRBD1 matching 9 bases. The CDR3 has 15 residues. Germline V gives CDR1 MNHEY, CDR2 SVGEGT. The ends lost 4 bases at V and 4 bases at J; junction bases unmatched: 7. The CDR3 loop reads CASSWGTGSTYGYTF. CDR3 DNA: TGTGCCAGCAGTTGGGGGACAGGGAGTACCTATGGCTACACCTTC.

V is TRBV25-1 and J is TRBJ1-2; TRBD1 matches 12 bases. The CDR3 contains 15 residues. V shed 7 bases, J shed 4 bases, and the junction held 7 bases outside the gene matches. Per the germline V gene, CDR1 is MGHDK and CDR2 is SYGVNS. The CDR3 coding sequence is TGTGCCAGCAAGGGGACAGGGGGCGCGGGCTATGGCTACACCTTC. It specifies CASKGTGGAGYGYTF.

The chain is built from TRBV5-6 and TRBJ2-5, with D possibly being TRBD2 (7 bases). V was clipped by 0 bases and J by 5 bases, with 14 bases between them. In germline, CDR1 is SGHDT, CDR2 YYEEEE. CDR3 length: 15 residues. The CDR3 nucleotides are TGTGCCAGCAGCTTGGTCGGGGGGCCCGAGGAGACCCAGTACTTC. This gives the protein CASSLVGGPEETQYF.

The chain has TRBV14 and TRBJ1-1; D might be TRBD1 (5 bases). The CDR3 spans 15 residues. Germline V gene lookup returns CDR1 SGHDN and CDR2 FVKESK. Trimming took 4 bases from V and 0 from J, leaving 12 bases between them. CDR3 sequence (DNA): TGTGCCAGCAGCCGATTGGACAACATGAACACTGAAGCTTTCTTT. The encoded protein is CASSRLDNMNTEAFF.

V and J are TRBV30 and TRBJ1-1, with 8 bases aligning to TRBD1. V gave up 5 bases and J gave up 4 bases; unmatched junction bases: 3. The CDR3 consists of 12 residues. Looked up from germline, CDR1 is GTSNPN and CDR2 is SVGIG (reference sequence). The CDR3 is CAWSGGITEAFF. Here the CDR3 DNA reads TGTGCCTGGTCAGGGGGCATCACTGAAGCTTTCTTT.

The rearrangement joins TRBV5-4 to TRBJ1-4; TRBD1 aligns across 8 bases. Germline CDR1 and CDR2: SGHNT and YYREEE (reference sequence). Trimming took 4 bases from V and 6 from J; bases not matched to a gene: 5. The CDR3 has 14 residues. The CDR3 DNA reads as TGTGCCAGCAGCCCCGAGACAGGGGATGAAAAACTGTTTTTT. Protein sequence: CASSPETGDEKLFF. Filled out from reference TRBV5-4 and TRBJ1-4, the complete variable domain reads ETGVTQSPTHLIKTRGQQVTLRCSSQSGHNTVSWYQQALGQGPQFIFQYYREEENGRGNFPPRFSGLQFPNYSSELNVNALELDDSALYLCASSPETGDEKLFFGSGTQLSVL.

The J gene is TRBJ1-1, the V gene TRBV4-1, with D hard to call. V dropped 3 bases and J dropped 1 base, with 15 bases sitting between them. CDR3 size: 16 residues. Germline V lookup: CDR1 MGHRA, CDR2 YSYEKL. This chain's CDR3 is CASSHPLQAANTEAFF. For the CDR3, the DNA is TGCGCCAGCAGCCATCCCCTTCAGGCCGCGAACACTGAAGCTTTCTTT.

The chain recombines TRBV6-5 with TRBJ2-7, with D perhaps TRBD2 (5 bases). V shed 7 bases and J shed 3 bases, with 13 bases lying between them. This CDR3 is built from 13 residues. Germline V CDR1 and CDR2: MNHEY, SVGAGI. CDR3 coding DNA: TGTGCCAGCAAAACGGGGTTGGACTACGAGCAGTACTTC. Translated: CASKTGLDYEQYF.

This chain uses TRBV10-1 with TRBJ2-5; D possibly corresponds to TRBD2 (5 bases). Germline loops: CDR1 WNHNN, CDR2 SYGVQD (reference sequence). The CDR3 loop spans 16 amino acids. V lost 2 bases to trimming and J lost 2 bases, with 15 bases between them. The CDR3: CASSEVGSGPQETQYF. CDR3 bases: TGCGCCAGCAGTGAGGTTGGAAGCGGCCCACAAGAGACCCAGTACTTC.

This clone was counted once. V gene TRBV9 combines with J gene TRBJ2-2; 9 bases match TRBD2. CDR1 is SGDLS, CDR2 YYNGEE, per germline. The CDR3 length is 17 residues. Trimming took 6 bases from V and 5 from J; bases not matched to a gene: 14. The CDR3 DNA sequence: TGTGCCAGCACCCCCCGTAGTGCGGGGGGGCGTACCGGGGAGCTGTTTTTT. Encoded protein: CASTPRSAGGRTGELFF.

The gene calls are TRBV19 and TRBJ1-1; D is perhaps TRBD1 (6 bases). Germline CDR1 is LNHDA and CDR2 is SQIVND (reference sequence). Trimming stripped 3 bases from V and 6 bases from J, with 14 bases between. The CDR3 has 14 amino acids. CDR3 DNA: TGTGCCAGTAGTATGCGGGGGCTCTACGCTGAAGCTTTCTTT. Amino acid sequence: CASSMRGLYAEAFF.